Below, 5 T cell receptor beta chains from the same sample are listed, as sequenced in a study of T cells in Graves' hyperthyroidism and ophthalmopathy. TCR beta CDR3 region amplification was performed from RNA transcripts. The HTBI primer set drove a first-round RT-PCR of the TCR CDR3. MiXCR was run by TCRdb on the multiplex PCR reads, yielding one entry per CDR3 protein. Counted here are approximately 600,000 distinct CDR3 sequences, 14% occurring once; the ten biggest clones make up over 6%. The sequenced sample was blood. The receptors originated from a woman aged 18-30 years with Graves' ophthalmopathy.

The chain employs TRBV30 and TRBJ1-2, with 9 bases aligning to TRBD1. CDR1 and CDR2 (germline): GTSNPN, SVGIG (reference sequence). This CDR3 is 16 amino acids long. The J segment lost 7 bases and the V segment lost 5 bases, leaving 17 bases of the junction unmatched. The CDR3, as DNA: TGTGCCTGGGAAACCGGGACAGGGATGGCTCTATCTGGCTACACCTTC. Its translation: CAWETGTGMALSGYTF.

This clonotype has a count of ten or more. The gene calls are TRBV6-2 or TRBV6-3 and TRBJ1-2; D not resolved. Trimming pared 2 bases from V and 6 bases from J, leaving 10 bases between. The CDR3 runs 13 residues. CDR1 MNHEY and CDR2 SVGEGT come from the germline V gene. The CDR3 loop reads CASSYGVVDGYTF. In nucleotides, the CDR3 is TGTGCCAGCAGTTACGGAGTCGTGGATGGCTACACCTTC.

This clonotype was seen more than once but under ten times. V and J are TRBV18 and TRBJ1-2; D ambiguous. V lost 5 bases to trimming and J lost 0 bases, with 10 bases between them. The germline V gene encodes CDR1 KGHSH and CDR2 LQKENI. The length of the CDR3 is 14 residues. CDR3 sequence: CASSIQRANYGYTF. CDR3 sequence (DNA): TGTGCCAGCTCAATCCAGCGCGCTAACTATGGCTACACCTTC.

Ten or more counts support this clonotype. V and J are TRBV5-1 and TRBJ2-7; TRBD1 matches 11 bases. CDR1 is SGHRS and CDR2 is YFSETQ in the germline V gene. V trimming: 5 bases; J trimming: 3 bases; junction bases outside the gene matches: 4. The CDR3 extends over 14 amino acids. The CDR3 sequence: CASRLGTGGYEQYF. CDR3 DNA: TGCGCCAGCAGACTGGGGACAGGGGGCTACGAGCAGTACTTC.

The CDR3 bases are TGCGCCAGCAGCAATACAGGGAGAGCAAACTATGGCTACACCTTC. It codes for CASSNTGRANYGYTF. The chain employs TRBV5-1 and TRBJ1-2, with D perhaps matching TRBD1 (6 bases). Trimming shortened V by 4 bases and J by 2 bases, and 15 bases separated the two germline ends. Germline V lookup: CDR1 SGHRS, CDR2 YFSETQ. The CDR3 is 15 amino acids.